The 21 T cell receptor beta chains below come from one sample, sequenced in a study of cytotoxic CD8 clonotypes in ibrutinib-treated CLL (dated by TCRdb to the early 2020s). The library was generated by the immunoSEQ multiplex PCR assay. Imported from immuneACCESS, the table was reduced by TCRdb to in-frame sequences with V and J called. These copies leave out some clones; in studies compared against another copy, an unresolved V gene accounts for under half, and the cause of the remainder is not known. For this sample the table gives about 140,000 clones, of which around 80% were detected only once. The ten largest clones take up 7.5% to 8% of the sample. The sample consisted of PBMCs, taken after 36 months of ibrutinib treatment. The receptors were sampled from a human donor with chronic lymphocytic leukemia.

The chain is built from TRBV5-1 and TRBJ2-7; 7 bases map to TRBD1. This CDR3 contains 13 residues. Looked up from germline, CDR1 is SGHRS and CDR2 is YFSETQ. The J segment lost 3 bases and the V segment lost 7 bases, leaving 7 bases of the junction unmatched. DNA for the CDR3: TGCGCCAGCGGTAGTACAGGGGACTACGAGCAGTACTTC. Amino acid sequence: CASGSTGDYEQYF.

This clone was observed a few times. This chain uses TRBV4-1 with TRBJ1-5, with 10 bases matching TRBD1. The CDR3 is 19 amino acids. With 0 bases clipped from V and 3 bases from J, the junction kept 11 bases outside the gene matches. CDR1 is MGHRA and CDR2 is YSYEKL in the germline V gene. CDR3 loop: CASSQDQGQGKGFNQPQHF. The CDR3, as DNA: TGCGCCAGCAGCCAAGATCAGGGACAGGGGAAGGGATTCAATCAGCCCCAGCATTTT.

The chain uses TRBV7-9 and TRBJ2-3; 7 bases are shared with TRBD2. CDR1 and CDR2 from the germline V gene are SEHNR and FQNEAQ (reference sequence). V trimming: 3 bases; J trimming: 4 bases; junction bases outside the gene matches: 7. This CDR3 has 15 residues. The CDR3 spells CASSFVAGDPDTQYF. CDR3 DNA sequence: TGTGCCAGCAGCTTTGTGGCGGGGGATCCAGATACGCAGTATTTT. Looking up the rest from reference TRBV7-9 and TRBJ2-3 gives the full variable domain: DTGVSQNPRHKITKRGQNVTFRCDPISEHNRLYWYRQTLGQGPEFLTYFQNEAQLEKSRLLSDRFSAERPKGSFSTLEIQRTEQGDSAMYLCASSFVAGDPDTQYFGPGTRLTVL.

This chain connects TRBV2 to TRBJ2-5, with D tentatively TRBD1 or TRBD2 (5 bases each). Germline V gene lookup returns CDR1 SNHLY and CDR2 FYNNEI. The length of the CDR3 is 15 residues. V was shortened by 8 bases and J by 5 bases, with 21 bases between the two germline ends. CDR3 DNA: TGTGCCAGCCGCAACGAGCCGGGGACGATGGAGACCCAGTACTTC. Translation gives CASRNEPGTMETQYF.

The CDR3 loop is CASSPDLGRYGYTF. The CDR3 DNA reads as TGCGCCAGCAGCCCAGACTTGGGACGTTATGGCTACACCTTC. V and J are TRBV5-1 and TRBJ1-2; a weak D match, TRBD1 (5 bases). Germline V gene lookup returns CDR1 SGHRS and CDR2 YFSETQ. CDR3 length equals 14 residues. The V gene lost 4 bases and the J gene lost 5 bases, with 15 bases spanning the gap.

The chain uses TRBV18 and TRBJ2-5; perhaps TRBD1 as D (5 bases). Trimming stripped 4 bases from V and 4 bases from J, with 19 bases between. The CDR3 length is 16 residues. The germline V gene has CDR1 KGHSH and CDR2 LQKENI. CDR3 sequence: CASSRSVQGTGETQYF. CDR3 nucleotide sequence: TGTGCCAGCTCACGGTCGGTTCAGGGAACGGGAGAGACCCAGTACTTC.

This clone has a single count. CDR3 DNA sequence: TGTGCCAGCAGTTTTTGGGCTGGGGCGCAGGTGGGAGATACGCAGTATTTT. This sequence encodes CASSFWAGAQVGDTQYF. The chain joins TRBV28 to TRBJ2-3; tentatively, D is TRBD1 (5 bases). The V end was cut by 3 bases, the J end by 5 bases, with 21 bases between. CDR1 MDHEN and CDR2 SYDVKM come from the germline V gene. This CDR3 contains 17 residues.

The chain employs TRBV5-1 and TRBJ2-3; 11 bases agree with TRBD1. The CDR3 totals 17 residues. CDR1 SGHRS and CDR2 YFSETQ come from the germline V gene. The V segment lost 6 bases and the J segment 5 bases; nucleotides outside the gene matches: 14. CDR3 DNA sequence: TGCGCCAGCACTTCCACCCCACGGACAGGGGGCATAGATACGCAGTATTTT. Protein product: CASTSTPRTGGIDTQYF.

The chain has TRBV7-9 and TRBJ2-2; D unclear. CDR1 and CDR2 (germline): SEHNR, FQNEAQ (reference sequence). The CDR3 totals 15 residues. Trimming shortened V by 3 bases and J by 7 bases, and 15 bases separated the two germline ends. CDR3 sequence reads: CASSFLGLGSGELFF. The CDR3 DNA reads as TGTGCCAGCAGCTTCCTAGGGCTGGGAAGCGGGGAGCTGTTTTTT.

The chain uses TRBV6-1 and TRBJ1-3; no clear D gene. Germline V CDR1 and CDR2: MNHNS, SASEGT. Trimming stripped 3 bases from V and 5 bases from J, with 11 bases between. The CDR3 has 14 residues. For the CDR3, the DNA is TGTGCCAGCAGTGACCCTGGCCGGAGAAACACCATATATTTT. Residues: CASSDPGRRNTIYF.

The chain is built from TRBV7-3 and TRBJ2-1; 12 bases are a match to TRBD2. J lost 4 bases, V lost 0 bases, and 1 base had no gene match. There are 16 residues in the CDR3. Germline V gene data show CDR1 as SGHTA and CDR2 as FQGTGA. The DNA for the CDR3 is TGTGCCAGCAGCTTAACCGGGACTAGCGGGTACAATGAGCAGTTCTTC. Encoded protein: CASSLTGTSGYNEQFF.

The V gene is TRBV20-1, the J gene TRBJ1-4; D call uncertain. The germline V and J ends were trimmed by 0 bases and 7 bases, with 3 bases remaining between them. Germline assignment: CDR1 DFQATT and CDR2 SNEGSKA (reference sequence). This CDR3 is 11 amino acids long. The CDR3 DNA reads TGCAGTGCTAGAGAAGTTGAAAAACTGTTTTTT. It translates to CSAREVEKLFF.

J is TRBJ2-2 and V is TRBV7-6; D is uncertain. V shed 4 bases and J shed 3 bases, with 9 bases lying between them. This CDR3 is built from 14 residues. Germline V gene data show CDR1 as SGHVS and CDR2 as FNYEAQ. The CDR3 DNA follows: TGTGCCAGCAGCTCAGGAGCCTACACCGGGGAGCTGTTTTTT. Amino acid sequence: CASSSGAYTGELFF.

The chain employs TRBV13 and TRBJ2-7, with D perhaps assigned TRBD1 or TRBD2 (5 bases each). The CDR3 consists of 14 residues. CDR1 is PRHDT and CDR2 is FYEKMQ in the germline V gene (reference sequence). The germline V and J ends were trimmed by 5 bases and 0 bases, with 11 bases remaining between them. The CDR3 DNA is TGTGCCAGCAGCCGCTCCGGGACCTCCTACGAGCAGTACTTC. Protein sequence: CASSRSGTSYEQYF.

The J gene is TRBJ1-3, the V gene TRBV7-9; D not resolved. CDR1 is SEHNR and CDR2 is FQNEAQ in the germline V gene (reference sequence). The CDR3 sequence is 13 residues long. Deletions cut 0 bases from V and 7 bases from J, with 7 bases between. The CDR3 DNA reads as TGTGCCAGCAGCTTAGCACAGTGGAACACCATATATTTT. It is translated as CASSLAQWNTIYF.

The V and J genes are TRBV29-1 and TRBJ1-1, with D possibly matching TRBD1 (5 bases). Germline CDR1 reads SQVTM; CDR2 reads ANQGSEA. V lost 3 bases to trimming and J lost 5 bases, with 10 bases between them. This CDR3 spans 12 amino acids. Written as DNA, the CDR3 is TGCAGCGTTGACAGGGAGAGAACTGAAGCTTTCTTT. This encodes CSVDRERTEAFF. Together with reference TRBV29-1 and TRBJ1-1, the CDR3 gives the full variable domain: SAVISQKPSRDICQRGTSLTIQCQVDSQVTMMFWYRQQPGQSLTLIATANQGSEATYESGFVIDKFPISRPNLTFSTLTVSNMSPEDSSIYLCSVDRERTEAFFGQGTRLTVV.

This chain links TRBV5-1 with TRBJ2-1; the match to TRBD1 covers 8 bases. From germline, CDR1 is SGHRS and CDR2 YFSETQ. The CDR3 sequence is 16 residues long. Trimming cost V 4 bases and J 4 bases; bases outside gene matches: 10. CDR3 in DNA: TGCGCCAGCAGCACCACCGGGACAGGACAATACAATGAGCAGTTCTTC. Amino acids: CASSTTGTGQYNEQFF.

The chain carries TRBV6-5 and TRBJ1-2; D unresolved. CDR1 is MNHEY and CDR2 is SVGAGI in the germline V gene. The CDR3 is made up of 14 amino acids. V was pared by 0 bases and J by 3 bases, with 8 bases between. CDR3 residues: CASSYSGQDYGYTF. CDR3 nucleotide sequence: TGTGCCAGCAGTTACTCGGGTCAGGACTATGGCTACACCTTC.

The J gene is TRBJ1-5, the V gene TRBV19; 10 bases line up with TRBD1. V was clipped by 4 bases and J by 0 bases; unmatched bases: 12. The CDR3 is 19 amino acids. Germline CDR1 is LNHDA and CDR2 is SQIVND (reference sequence). The CDR3 DNA reads as TGTGCCAGTAGTACTTCTACCGGGACAGGGGTTTATAGCAATCAGCCCCAGCATTTT. Translated: CASSTSTGTGVYSNQPQHF.

CDR3 in amino acids: CASSRHRGPSLHF. For the CDR3, the DNA is TGCGCCAGCAGCCGTCATCGGGGTCCATCCCTCCACTTT. The rearrangement links TRBV5-1 to TRBJ1-6; D is unclear. The CDR3 runs to 13 residues. The germline CDR1 and CDR2 sequences are SGHRS and YFSETQ. The V end lost 4 bases, the J end lost 14 bases, and 16 bases lay between the germline ends.

V gene TRBV10-3 combines with J gene TRBJ1-5; D remains unclear. The ends were cut back, 0 bases at V and 6 bases at J, with 3 bases in the middle. The CDR3 totals 12 residues. CDR1 ENHRY and CDR2 SYGVKD come from the germline V gene. In nucleotides, the CDR3 is TGTGCCATCAGTGAGTCCCTTCAGCCCCAGCATTTT. It is translated as CAISESLQPQHF.